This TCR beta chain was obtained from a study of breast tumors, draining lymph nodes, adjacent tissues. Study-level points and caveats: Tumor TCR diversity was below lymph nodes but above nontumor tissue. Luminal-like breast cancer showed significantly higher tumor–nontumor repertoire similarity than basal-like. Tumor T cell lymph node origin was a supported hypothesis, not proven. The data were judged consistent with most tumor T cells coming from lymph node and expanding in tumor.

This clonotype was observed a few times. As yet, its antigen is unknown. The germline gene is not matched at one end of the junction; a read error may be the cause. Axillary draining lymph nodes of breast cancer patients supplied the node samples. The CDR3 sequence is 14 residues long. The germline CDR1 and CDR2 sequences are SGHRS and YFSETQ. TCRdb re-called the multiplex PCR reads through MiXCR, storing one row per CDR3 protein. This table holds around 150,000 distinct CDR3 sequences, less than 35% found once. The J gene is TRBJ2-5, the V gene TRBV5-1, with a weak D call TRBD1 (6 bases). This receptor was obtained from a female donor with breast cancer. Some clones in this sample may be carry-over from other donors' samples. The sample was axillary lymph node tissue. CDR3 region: CASSLGQDQDTQYF. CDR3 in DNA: TGCGCCAGCAGCTTGGGACAGGACCAAGACACCCAGTACTTC.